These 22 T cell receptor beta chains were sequenced from one sample in a study of blood T cell repertoires in COVID-19. The protocol was immunoSEQ multiplex PCR, while the TCRdb copy is restricted to in-frame clones and leaves out a portion. The table has tens of thousands of clones, 85% to 90% seen once. Sequencing was carried out using peripheral blood. All receptors derive from a human donor with active COVID-19. The donor label of this sample is uncertain.

This clone was recorded a few times. The chain couples TRBV14 to TRBJ1-2; 9 nucleotides align to TRBD1. This CDR3 is built from 15 residues. Germline loops: CDR1 SGHDN, CDR2 FVKESK. V lost 3 bases to trimming and J lost 5 bases; unmatched junction nucleotides: 7. The CDR3 spells CASSQQPGQGYGYTF. In DNA form, the CDR3 reads TGTGCCAGCAGCCAGCAGCCTGGACAGGGGTATGGCTACACCTTC.

This clone was observed a single time. V and J are TRBV3-1 (or the pseudogene TRBV3-2) and TRBJ1-2; tentative D call: TRBD1 (6 bases). Germline loops: CDR1 LGHDT, CDR2 YNNKEL (reference sequence). The CDR3 consists of 15 residues. V lost 0 bases to trimming and J lost 7 bases, with 15 bases between them. This CDR3 reads CASSQEILGRGGYTF. CDR3 DNA: TGTGCCAGCAGCCAAGAAATTCTAGGCAGGGGTGGCTACACCTTC.

The J gene is TRBJ2-2, the V gene TRBV5-1; D may be TRBD2 (6 bases). CDR3 length equals 17 residues. V was pared by 5 bases and J by 2 bases, with 19 bases between. Germline V CDR1 and CDR2: SGHRS, YFSETQ. The CDR3 loop reads CASRSPGGGTNTGELFF. The CDR3, as DNA: TGCGCCAGCAGATCCCCGGGTGGGGGGACTAACACCGGGGAGCTGTTTTTT.

This chain uses TRBV7-9 with TRBJ1-4, with 9 nucleotides matching TRBD1. Per germline, CDR1 SEHNR and CDR2 FQNEAQ (reference sequence). Trimming took 5 bases from V and 4 from J; bases not matched to a gene: 5. The CDR3 loop spans 15 amino acids. The CDR3 sequence: CASSVRDRVNEKLFF. DNA of the CDR3: TGTGCCAGCAGCGTCCGGGACAGGGTTAATGAAAAACTGTTTTTT.

The chain has TRBV7-2 and TRBJ2-1, with 11 bases identical to TRBD2. Germline values: CDR1 SGHTA, CDR2 FQGNSA. The CDR3 is 16 residues long. The junction had 5 bases not matched to a gene; V was cut back by 5 bases and J by 2 bases. The CDR3: CASSPGTSGAYNEQFF. CDR3 bases: TGTGCCAGCAGCCCCGGGACTAGCGGTGCCTACAATGAGCAGTTCTTC.

This clone has a single count. V gene TRBV28 combines with J gene TRBJ1-5, with a tentative D call TRBD1 (5 bases). Germline V gene sequence: CDR1 MDHEN, CDR2 SYDVKM. V dropped 10 bases and J dropped 4 bases, with 11 bases sitting between them. This CDR3 is 12 amino acids long. The CDR3 nucleotides read TGTGCCATCCAGGGCACGAATCAGCCCCAGCATTTT. This codes for CAIQGTNQPQHF. Supplemented by reference TRBV28 and TRBJ1-5, the full variable domain reads DVKVTQSSRYLVKRTGEKVFLECVQDMDHENMFWYRQDPGLGLRLIYFSYDVKMKEKGDIPEGYSVSREKKERFSLILESASTNQTSMYLCAIQGTNQPQHFGDGTRLSIL.

The V gene is TRBV4-3, the J gene TRBJ2-1; 11 bases are a match to TRBD2. This CDR3 spans 18 amino acids. The germline gives CDR1 LGHNA, CDR2 YSLEER. J lost 2 bases, V lost 4 bases, and 10 bases had no gene match. The CDR3 region has the DNA TGCGCCAGCAGCCGGACGGCAGGGACTAGCGGACCCTACAATGAGCAGTTCTTC. It codes for CASSRTAGTSGPYNEQFF.

The gene calls are TRBV12-5 and TRBJ1-1; 9 nucleotides align to TRBD1. Germline-derived CDR1 and CDR2 are LGHNT and FRNRAP. The CDR3 loop spans 19 amino acids. V was clipped by 1 base and J by 1 base; unmatched bases: 13. CDR3 nucleotides: TGTGCTAGTGGTTTGGGAACTTTGACAGGGGGTGCTTCGAACACTGAAGCTTTCTTT. The encoded protein is CASGLGTLTGGASNTEAFF.

The J gene is TRBJ1-2, the V gene TRBV4-1, with 8 bases fitting TRBD1. The germline V gene encodes CDR1 MGHRA and CDR2 YSYEKL. The CDR3 is 15 residues long. The J segment lost 3 bases and the V segment lost 4 bases, leaving 7 bases of the junction unmatched. CDR3 sequence (DNA): TGCGCCAGCAGCCCGGGACAGGCGGTCTACTATGGCTACACCTTC. It yields the protein CASSPGQAVYYGYTF.

The chain uses TRBV11-1 and TRBJ2-5; a possible D gene is TRBD2 (6 bases). Germline CDR1 reads SGHAT; CDR2 reads FQDESV (reference sequence). The length of the CDR3 is 14 residues. V lost 5 bases, J lost 3 bases, and 13 bases lay in between. CDR3 region: CASSTLGGKETQYF. CDR3 sequence (DNA): TGTGCCAGCAGCACTCTGGGGGGAAAAGAGACCCAGTACTTC.

V usage is TRBV3-1 (or the pseudogene TRBV3-2) and J usage is TRBJ2-7; D perhaps matches TRBD2 (6 bases). Germline V gene data show CDR1 as LGHDT and CDR2 as YNNKEL (reference sequence). Trimming pared 4 bases from V and 5 bases from J, leaving 15 bases between. This CDR3 comprises 14 residues. DNA of the CDR3: TGTGCCAGCAGCCTCGGCAGGGAGGTCCACGAGCAGTACTTC. This translates into CASSLGREVHEQYF.

The rearrangement joins TRBV28 to TRBJ1-5; D gene unclear. V lost 0 bases and J 5 bases, leaving 8 bases between the germline ends. Germline CDR1 and CDR2: MDHEN and SYDVKM. This CDR3 spans 14 amino acids. CDR3 region: CASSLWDFDQPQHF. The CDR3 region has the DNA TGTGCCAGCAGTTTATGGGACTTTGATCAGCCCCAGCATTTT. The full variable domain, rest sourced from reference TRBV28 and TRBJ1-5, is DVKVTQSSRYLVKRTGEKVFLECVQDMDHENMFWYRQDPGLGLRLIYFSYDVKMKEKGDIPEGYSVSREKKERFSLILESASTNQTSMYLCASSLWDFDQPQHFGDGTRLSIL.

This chain connects TRBV7-9 to TRBJ2-7, with 8 bases aligning to TRBD1. V shed 2 bases and J 3 bases; nucleotides not matched to a gene: 9. The germline gives CDR1 SEHNR, CDR2 FQNEAQ (reference sequence). This CDR3 is 16 amino acids long. CDR3 region: CASSLWGATGDYEQYF. CDR3 bases: TGTGCCAGCAGCTTATGGGGTGCGACAGGGGACTACGAGCAGTACTTC. The complete variable domain, with remaining parts taken from reference TRBV7-9 and TRBJ2-7, reads DTGVSQNPRHKITKRGQNVTFRCDPISEHNRLYWYRQTLGQGPEFLTYFQNEAQLEKSRLLSDRFSAERPKGSFSTLEIQRTEQGDSAMYLCASSLWGATGDYEQYFGPGTRLTVT.

CDR3 in amino acids: CASSEWGLGNTIYF. The CDR3 bases are TGTGCCAGCAGTGAATGGGGCCTCGGGAACACCATATATTTT. The chain is built from TRBV6-1 and TRBJ1-3; D might be TRBD1 (5 bases). The ends were cut back, 2 bases at V and 7 bases at J, with 12 bases in the middle. The CDR3 sequence is 14 residues long. Germline V gene lookup returns CDR1 MNHNS and CDR2 SASEGT.

The rearrangement uses TRBV5-1 and TRBJ2-7; maybe TRBD2 (6 bases). CDR1 SGHRS and CDR2 YFSETQ come from the germline V gene. Between the trimmed V and J ends, which lost 2 bases and 8 bases, there was a span of 20 bases. This CDR3 region has 15 residues. The CDR3 nucleotides are TGCGCCAGCAGCTTAGGAATGGCGGCGGGGCGGCAGCAGTACTTC. It translates to CASSLGMAAGRQQYF.

The gene calls are TRBV7-6 and TRBJ2-5, with 16 bases matching TRBD2. Germline V CDR1 and CDR2: SGHVS, FNYEAQ. The CDR3 has 16 amino acids. With V trimmed by 5 bases and J by 4 bases, 4 bases remained unmatched. The CDR3 loop is CASSPGLAGGRETQYF. CDR3 in DNA: TGTGCCAGCAGCCCGGGACTAGCGGGAGGGCGAGAGACCCAGTACTTC.

V and J are TRBV6-2 or TRBV6-3 and TRBJ2-1, with 9 bases identical to TRBD2. Germline loops: CDR1 MNHEY, CDR2 SVGEGT. The CDR3 consists of 15 residues. V gave up 6 bases and J gave up 11 bases; unmatched junction bases: 14. CDR3 protein: CASSLGAGGNDKQFF. CDR3 in DNA: TGTGCCAGCAGCTTAGGGGCGGGGGGGAATGATAAGCAGTTCTTC.

The CDR3 sequence: CASSSKRGVATDTQYF. For the CDR3, the DNA is TGTGCCAGCAGCTCTAAGCGGGGGGTTGCCACAGATACGCAGTATTTT. V gene TRBV13 combines with J gene TRBJ2-3, with 9 nucleotides matching TRBD2. V lost 4 bases, J lost 2 bases, and 7 bases stayed unmatched. This CDR3 is built from 16 residues. Germline V gene data show CDR1 as PRHDT and CDR2 as FYEKMQ (reference sequence).

This chain connects TRBV7-9 to TRBJ2-1, with 9 bases identical to TRBD1. J lost 0 bases, V lost 3 bases, and 9 bases had no gene match. Germline V gene lookup returns CDR1 SEHNR and CDR2 FQNEAQ (reference sequence). This CDR3 is 18 amino acids long. The CDR3 nucleotides read TGTGCCAGCAGCTTCCCCCCCTCGACAGGGGGCTCCTACAATGAGCAGTTCTTC. This sequence encodes CASSFPPSTGGSYNEQFF.

The chain combines TRBV4-3 with TRBJ1-2; 8 bases fit TRBD1. This CDR3 is 17 amino acids long. Germline V gene sequence: CDR1 LGHNA, CDR2 YSLEER. Trimming took 0 bases from V and 3 from J; bases not matched to a gene: 9. The CDR3 spells CASSQDRRGRNYYGYTF. The CDR3 DNA is TGCGCCAGCAGCCAAGATCGCAGGGGGCGAAATTACTATGGCTACACCTTC.

The J gene is TRBJ1-5, the V gene TRBV28, with TRBD1 matching over 12 bases. This CDR3 is 20 amino acids long. Trimming removed 5 bases from V and 2 bases from J; junction bases left unmatched: 16. Germline values: CDR1 MDHEN, CDR2 SYDVKM. The CDR3 nucleotides read TGTGCCAGCAGTCCCGCCCTTCCGGGACAGGGGGCAGGTGGCAATCAGCCCCAGCATTTT. Translating gives CASSPALPGQGAGGNQPQHF.

The chain combines TRBV7-9 with TRBJ1-5, with 7 bases matching TRBD1. The CDR3 contains 16 residues. V gave up 5 bases and J gave up 1 base; unmatched junction bases: 8. In germline, CDR1 is SEHNR, CDR2 FQNEAQ (reference sequence). The CDR3 DNA reads TGTGCCAGCAGCCGGGGGGGACAGATAAGCAATCAGCCCCAGCATTTT. Amino acids: CASSRGGQISNQPQHF.